One sample yielded the 4 T cell receptor beta chains listed below, sequenced in a study of blood T cell repertoires in COVID-19 (dated by TCRdb to the early 2020s). The method was the immunoSEQ multiplex PCR assay. What TCRdb holds here is the immuneACCESS table cut down to in-frame rearrangements. Part of the clones is not present; checked against another copy, under half of the missing clones reflect an unresolved V gene, and the others are unexplained. The sample records approximately 270,000 clones, 89% of which are singletons. The ten largest clones add up to roughly 2.3% of the sample. The sample comprised peripheral blood. These receptors all come from a man in his fifties or sixties with acute or convalescent COVID-19.

V is TRBV6-6 and J is TRBJ2-7; perhaps TRBD2 as D (6 bases). The germline gives CDR1 MNHNY, CDR2 SVGAGI (reference sequence). This CDR3 contains 14 residues. Trimming took 0 bases from V and 7 from J, leaving 13 bases between them. This chain's CDR3 is CASSYSRGVGEQYF. The CDR3 DNA sequence: TGTGCCAGCAGTTACTCTCGCGGGGTGGGGGAGCAGTACTTC.

The chain combines TRBV6-5 with TRBJ2-5; 9 bases map to TRBD2. Germline CDR1 and CDR2: MNHEY and SVGAGI. The CDR3 consists of 15 residues. With V trimmed by 2 bases and J by 1 base, 2 bases remained unmatched. This chain's CDR3 is CASSYASGAQETQYF. As DNA, the CDR3 is TGTGCCAGCAGTTACGCTAGCGGGGCCCAAGAGACCCAGTACTTC.

A few counts support this clone. The gene calls are TRBV19 and TRBJ2-1; D unresolved. Germline CDR1 is LNHDA and CDR2 is SQIVND (reference sequence). The V end was cut by 6 bases, the J end by 1 base, with 13 bases between. The CDR3 is made up of 15 amino acids. The DNA of the CDR3 is TGTGCCAGTAGAAGCCCCCCAGGATCCTACAATGAGCAGTTCTTC. It is translated as CASRSPPGSYNEQFF.

This chain uses TRBV5-1 with TRBJ2-5, with 7 bases aligning to TRBD1. Trimming took 2 bases from V and 4 from J; bases not matched to a gene: 8. This CDR3 region has 15 residues. CDR1 SGHRS and CDR2 YFSETQ come from the germline V gene. The CDR3 nucleotides read TGCGCCAGCAGCTTAGGGAACAGGGGTGGAGAGACCCAGTACTTC. Encoded protein: CASSLGNRGGETQYF.